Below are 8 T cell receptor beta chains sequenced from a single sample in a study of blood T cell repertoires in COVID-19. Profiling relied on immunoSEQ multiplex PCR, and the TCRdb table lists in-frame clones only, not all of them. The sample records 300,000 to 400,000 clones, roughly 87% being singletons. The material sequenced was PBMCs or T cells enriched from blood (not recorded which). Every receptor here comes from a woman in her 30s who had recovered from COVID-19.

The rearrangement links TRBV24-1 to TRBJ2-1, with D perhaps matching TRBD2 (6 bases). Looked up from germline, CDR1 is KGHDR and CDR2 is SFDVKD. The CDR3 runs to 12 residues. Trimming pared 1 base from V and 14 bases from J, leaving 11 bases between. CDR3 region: CATSDLPGEKFF. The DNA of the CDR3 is TGTGCCACCAGTGATTTACCGGGGGAGAAGTTCTTC.

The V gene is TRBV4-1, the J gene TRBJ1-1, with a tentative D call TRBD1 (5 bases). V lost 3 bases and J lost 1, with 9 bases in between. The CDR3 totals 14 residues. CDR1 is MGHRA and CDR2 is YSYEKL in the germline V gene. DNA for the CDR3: TGCGCCAGCAGCCATAAACAGGAGAACACTGAAGCTTTCTTT. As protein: CASSHKQENTEAFF.

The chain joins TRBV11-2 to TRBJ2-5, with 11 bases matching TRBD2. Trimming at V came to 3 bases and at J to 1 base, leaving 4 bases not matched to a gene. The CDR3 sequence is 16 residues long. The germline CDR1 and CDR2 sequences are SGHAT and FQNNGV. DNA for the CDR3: TGTGCCAGCAGCTTGTATAGCGGGGGGGCCCAAGAGACCCAGTACTTC. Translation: CASSLYSGGAQETQYF.

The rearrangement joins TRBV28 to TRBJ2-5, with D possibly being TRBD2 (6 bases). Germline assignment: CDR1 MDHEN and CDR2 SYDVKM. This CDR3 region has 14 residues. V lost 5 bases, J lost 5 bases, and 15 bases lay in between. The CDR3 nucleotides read TGTGCCAGCAGTAAAAACGGGGGAGCGGAGACCCAGTACTTC. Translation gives CASSKNGGAETQYF.

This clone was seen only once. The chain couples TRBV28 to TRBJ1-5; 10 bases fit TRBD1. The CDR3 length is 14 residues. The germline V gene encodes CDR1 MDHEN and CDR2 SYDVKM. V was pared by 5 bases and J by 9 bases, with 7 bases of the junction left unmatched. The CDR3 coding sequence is TGTGCCAGCAGTCAGCCGGGACAGGGGTGGCCCCAGCATTTT. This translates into CASSQPGQGWPQHF.

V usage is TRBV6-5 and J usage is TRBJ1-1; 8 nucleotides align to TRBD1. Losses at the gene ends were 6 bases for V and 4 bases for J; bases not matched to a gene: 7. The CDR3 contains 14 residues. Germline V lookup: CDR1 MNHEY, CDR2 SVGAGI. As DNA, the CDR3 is TGTGCCAGCAGGGCCAGACAGGGGAGCACTGAAGCTTTCTTT. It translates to CASRARQGSTEAFF.

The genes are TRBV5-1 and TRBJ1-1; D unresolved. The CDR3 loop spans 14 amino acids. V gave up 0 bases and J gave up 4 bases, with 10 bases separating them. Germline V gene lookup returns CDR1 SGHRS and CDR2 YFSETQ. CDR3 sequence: CASSLALEGTEAFF. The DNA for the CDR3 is TGCGCCAGCAGCTTGGCCTTGGAGGGCACTGAAGCTTTCTTT. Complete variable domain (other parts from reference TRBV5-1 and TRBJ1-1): KAGVTQTPRYLIKTRGQQVTLSCSPISGHRSVSWYQQTPGQGLQFLFEYFSETQRNKGNFPGRFSGRQFSNSRSEMNVSTLELGDSALYLCASSLALEGTEAFFGQGTRLTVV.

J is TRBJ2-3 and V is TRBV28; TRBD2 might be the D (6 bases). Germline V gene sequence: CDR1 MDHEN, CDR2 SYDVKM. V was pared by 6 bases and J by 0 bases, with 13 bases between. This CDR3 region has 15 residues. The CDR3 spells CASSLAEASTDTQYF. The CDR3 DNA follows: TGTGCCAGCAGCTTAGCGGAGGCGAGCACAGATACGCAGTATTTT. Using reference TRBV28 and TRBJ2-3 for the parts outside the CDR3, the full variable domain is DVKVTQSSRYLVKRTGEKVFLECVQDMDHENMFWYRQDPGLGLRLIYFSYDVKMKEKGDIPEGYSVSREKKERFSLILESASTNQTSMYLCASSLAEASTDTQYFGPGTRLTVL.